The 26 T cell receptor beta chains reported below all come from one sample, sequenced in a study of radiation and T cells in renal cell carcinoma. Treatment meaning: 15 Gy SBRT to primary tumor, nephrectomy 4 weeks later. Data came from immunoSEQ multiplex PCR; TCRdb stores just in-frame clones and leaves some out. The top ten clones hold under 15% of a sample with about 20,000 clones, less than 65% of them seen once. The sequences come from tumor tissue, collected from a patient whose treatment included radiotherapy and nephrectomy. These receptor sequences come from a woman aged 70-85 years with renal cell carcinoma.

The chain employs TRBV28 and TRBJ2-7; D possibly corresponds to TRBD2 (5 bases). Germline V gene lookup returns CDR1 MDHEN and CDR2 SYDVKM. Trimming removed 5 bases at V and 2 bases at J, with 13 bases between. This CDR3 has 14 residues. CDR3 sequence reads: CASSAAGRAYEQYF. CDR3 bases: TGTGCCAGCAGTGCCGCGGGCCGAGCCTACGAGCAGTACTTC.

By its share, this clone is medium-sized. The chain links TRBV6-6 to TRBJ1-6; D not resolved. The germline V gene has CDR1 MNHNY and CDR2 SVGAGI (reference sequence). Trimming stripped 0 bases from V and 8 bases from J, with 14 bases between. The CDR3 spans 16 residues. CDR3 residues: CASSYSPSRWDSPLHF. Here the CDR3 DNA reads TGTGCCAGCAGTTACTCTCCCAGCCGATGGGATTCACCCCTCCACTTT.

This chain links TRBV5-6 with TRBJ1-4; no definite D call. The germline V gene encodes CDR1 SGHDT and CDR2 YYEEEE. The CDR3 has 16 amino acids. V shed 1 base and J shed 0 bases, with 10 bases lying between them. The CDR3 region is CASSLTGLSTNEKLFF. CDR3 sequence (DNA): TGTGCCAGCAGCTTGACCGGGCTTTCAACTAATGAAAAACTGTTTTTT.

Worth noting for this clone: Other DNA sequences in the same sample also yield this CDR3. In nucleotides, the CDR3 is TGTGCCAGCAGTGAAGCTAGCAACTCCTACGAGCAGTACTTC. This gives the protein CASSEASNSYEQYF. The chain is built from TRBV6-1 and TRBJ2-7; D is undetermined. The V and J ends lost 0 bases and 0 bases respectively, with 6 bases between them. Germline V lookup: CDR1 MNHNS, CDR2 SASEGT. The CDR3 spans 14 residues.

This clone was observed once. CDR3 loop: CASSVGFVSGGFYEQYF. CDR3 nucleotides: TGTGCCAGCAGTGTAGGGTTCGTGAGCGGGGGGTTTTACGAGCAGTACTTC. The chain uses TRBV2 and TRBJ2-7; 9 bases map to TRBD2. The CDR3 spans 17 residues. CDR1 is SNHLY, CDR2 FYNNEI, per germline. Trimming at V came to 4 bases and at J to 4 bases, leaving 14 bases not matched to a gene.

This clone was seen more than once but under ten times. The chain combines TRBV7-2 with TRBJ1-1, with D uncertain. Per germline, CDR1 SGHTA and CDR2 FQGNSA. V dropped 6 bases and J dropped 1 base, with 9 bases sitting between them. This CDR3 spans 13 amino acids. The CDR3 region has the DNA TGTGCCAGCAGTTTGCATACGAACACTGAAGCTTTCTTT. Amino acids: CASSLHTNTEAFF.

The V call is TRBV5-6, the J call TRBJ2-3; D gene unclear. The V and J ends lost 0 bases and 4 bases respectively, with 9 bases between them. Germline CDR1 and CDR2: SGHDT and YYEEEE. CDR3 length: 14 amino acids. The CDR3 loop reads CASSLAFAADTQYF. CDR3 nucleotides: TGTGCCAGCAGCTTGGCCTTTGCCGCAGATACGCAGTATTTT.

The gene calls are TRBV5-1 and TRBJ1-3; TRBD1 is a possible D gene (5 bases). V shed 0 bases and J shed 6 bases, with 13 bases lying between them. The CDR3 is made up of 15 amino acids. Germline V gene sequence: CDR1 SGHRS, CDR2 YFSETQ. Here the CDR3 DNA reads TGCGCCAGCAGCTTGGGGCAGGGCAGGCTAAACACCATATATTTT. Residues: CASSLGQGRLNTIYF.

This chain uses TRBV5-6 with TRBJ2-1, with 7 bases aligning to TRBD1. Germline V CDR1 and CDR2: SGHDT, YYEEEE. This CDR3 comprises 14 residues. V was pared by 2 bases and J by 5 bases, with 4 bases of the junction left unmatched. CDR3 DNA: TGTGCCAGCAGCTTTGGACAGGTAAACAATGAGCAGTTCTTC. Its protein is CASSFGQVNNEQFF. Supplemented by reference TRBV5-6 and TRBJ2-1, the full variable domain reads DAGVTQSPTHLIKTRGQQVTLRCSPKSGHDTVSWYQQALGQGPQFIFQYYEEEERQRGNFPDRFSGHQFPNYSSELNVNALLLGDSALYLCASSFGQVNNEQFFGPGTRLTVL.

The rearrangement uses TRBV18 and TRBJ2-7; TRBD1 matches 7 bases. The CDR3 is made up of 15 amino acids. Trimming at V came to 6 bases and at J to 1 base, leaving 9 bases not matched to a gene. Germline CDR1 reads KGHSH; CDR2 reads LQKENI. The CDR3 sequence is CASSERGPFSYEQYF. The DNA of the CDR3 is TGTGCCAGCTCTGAAAGGGGGCCCTTTTCCTACGAGCAGTACTTC.

The CDR3 loop reads CASSPGGTGSSYEQYF. CDR3 coding DNA: TGTGCCAGCTCACCCGGGGGGACGGGGAGCTCCTACGAGCAGTACTTC. The rearrangement links TRBV18 to TRBJ2-7; 7 bases fit TRBD2. Germline V gene sequence: CDR1 KGHSH, CDR2 LQKENI. The J segment lost 0 bases and the V segment lost 3 bases, leaving 8 bases of the junction unmatched. This CDR3 is 16 amino acids long. The variable domain in full, completed from reference TRBV18 and TRBJ2-7, reads NAGVMQNPRHLVRRRGQEARLRCSPMKGHSHVYWYRQLPEEGLKFMVYLQKENIIDESGMPKERFSAEFPKEGPSILRIQQVVRGDSAAYFCASSPGGTGSSYEQYFGPGTRLTVT.

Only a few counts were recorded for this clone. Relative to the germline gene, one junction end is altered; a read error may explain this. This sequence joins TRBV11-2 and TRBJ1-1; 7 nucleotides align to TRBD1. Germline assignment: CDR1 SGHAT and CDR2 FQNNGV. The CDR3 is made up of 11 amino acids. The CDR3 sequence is CASSLDRVTFF. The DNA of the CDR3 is TGTGCCAGCAGCCTAGACAGGGTAACTTTCTTT.

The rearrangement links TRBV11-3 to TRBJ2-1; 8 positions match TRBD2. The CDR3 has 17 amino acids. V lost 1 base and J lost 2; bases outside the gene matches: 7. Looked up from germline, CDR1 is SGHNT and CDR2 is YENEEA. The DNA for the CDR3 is TGTGCCAGCAGCTTAGTAGGTAGCGGGGTCCCCTACAATGAGCAGTTCTTC. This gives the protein CASSLVGSGVPYNEQFF. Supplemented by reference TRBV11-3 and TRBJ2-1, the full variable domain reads EAGVVQSPRYKIIEKKQPVAFWCNPISGHNTLYWYLQNLGQGPELLIRYENEEAVDDSQLPKDRFSAERLKGVDSTLKIQPAELGDSAVYLCASSLVGSGVPYNEQFFGPGTRLTVL.

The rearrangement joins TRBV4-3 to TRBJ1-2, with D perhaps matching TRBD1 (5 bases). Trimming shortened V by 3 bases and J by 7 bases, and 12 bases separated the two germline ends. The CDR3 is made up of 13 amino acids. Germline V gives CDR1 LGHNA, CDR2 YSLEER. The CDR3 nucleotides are TGCGCCAGCAGCCAGACGGGGGTTAGTGGCTACACCTTC. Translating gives CASSQTGVSGYTF.

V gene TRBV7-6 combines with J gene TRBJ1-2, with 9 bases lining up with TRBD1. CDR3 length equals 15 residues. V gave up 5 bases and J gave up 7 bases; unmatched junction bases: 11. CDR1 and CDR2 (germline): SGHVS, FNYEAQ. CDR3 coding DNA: TGTGCCAGCAGCCTAACACAGGGGGCGCAAGGTGGCTACACCTTC. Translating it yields CASSLTQGAQGGYTF.

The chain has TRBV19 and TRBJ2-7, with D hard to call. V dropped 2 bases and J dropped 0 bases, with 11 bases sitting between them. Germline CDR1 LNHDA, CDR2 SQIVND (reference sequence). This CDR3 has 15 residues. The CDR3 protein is CASSIKDGFSYEQYF. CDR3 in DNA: TGTGCCAGTAGTATAAAGGACGGGTTCTCCTACGAGCAGTACTTC.

Written as DNA, the CDR3 is TGCGCCAGCAGCCAACAAGCAAGGGGGTTCAATTCACCCCTCCACTTT. Protein sequence: CASSQQARGFNSPLHF. This sequence joins TRBV4-1 and TRBJ1-6; D may be TRBD1 (6 bases). Trimming removed 2 bases at V and 7 bases at J, with 15 bases between. The germline gives CDR1 MGHRA, CDR2 YSYEKL. The CDR3 sequence is 16 residues long.

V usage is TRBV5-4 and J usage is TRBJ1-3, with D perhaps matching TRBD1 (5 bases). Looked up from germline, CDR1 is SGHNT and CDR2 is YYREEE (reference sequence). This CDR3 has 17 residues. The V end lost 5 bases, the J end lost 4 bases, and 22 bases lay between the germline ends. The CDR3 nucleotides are TGTGCCAGCAGTTTAAAAACCAGGGCCGGAGGAGGAAACACCATATATTTT. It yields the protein CASSLKTRAGGGNTIYF.

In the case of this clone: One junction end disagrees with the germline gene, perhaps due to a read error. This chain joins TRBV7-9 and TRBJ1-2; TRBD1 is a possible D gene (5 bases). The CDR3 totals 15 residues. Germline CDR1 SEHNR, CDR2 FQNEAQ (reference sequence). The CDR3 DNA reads TGCGCCAGCAGCCAATCAGGGATAGCTAACTATGGCTACACCTTC. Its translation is CASSQSGIANYGYTF.

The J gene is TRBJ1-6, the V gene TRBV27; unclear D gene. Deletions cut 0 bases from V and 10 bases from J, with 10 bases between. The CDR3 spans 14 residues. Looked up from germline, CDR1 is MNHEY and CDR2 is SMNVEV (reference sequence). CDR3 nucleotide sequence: TGTGCCAGCAGTTTATCCGGGGTCAGGTCACCCCTCCACTTT. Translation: CASSLSGVRSPLHF.

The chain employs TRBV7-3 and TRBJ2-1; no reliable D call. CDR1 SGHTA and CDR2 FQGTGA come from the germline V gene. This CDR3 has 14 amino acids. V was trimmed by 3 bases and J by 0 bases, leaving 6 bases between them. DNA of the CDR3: TGTGCCAGCAGCTTGGGCAGCTCCTACAATGAGCAGTTCTTC. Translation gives CASSLGSSYNEQFF.

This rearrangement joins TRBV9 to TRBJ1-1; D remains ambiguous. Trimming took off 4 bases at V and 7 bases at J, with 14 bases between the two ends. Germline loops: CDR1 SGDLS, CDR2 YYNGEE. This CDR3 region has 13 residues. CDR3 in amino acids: CASSFRAEDEAFF. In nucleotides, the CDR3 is TGTGCCAGCAGCTTCCGGGCCGAGGATGAAGCTTTCTTT.

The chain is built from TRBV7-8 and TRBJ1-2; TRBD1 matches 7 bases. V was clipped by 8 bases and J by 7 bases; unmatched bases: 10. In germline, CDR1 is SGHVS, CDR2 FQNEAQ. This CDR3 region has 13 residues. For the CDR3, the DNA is TGTGCCAGCGGAACAGGGGATATAGGTGGCTACACCTTC. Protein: CASGTGDIGGYTF.

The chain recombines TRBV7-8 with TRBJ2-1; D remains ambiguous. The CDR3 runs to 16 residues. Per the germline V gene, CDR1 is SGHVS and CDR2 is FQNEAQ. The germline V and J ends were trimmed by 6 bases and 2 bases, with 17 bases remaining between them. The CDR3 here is CASSPAFQGPYNEQFF. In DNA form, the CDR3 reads TGTGCCAGCAGTCCTGCCTTCCAAGGGCCCTACAATGAGCAGTTCTTC.

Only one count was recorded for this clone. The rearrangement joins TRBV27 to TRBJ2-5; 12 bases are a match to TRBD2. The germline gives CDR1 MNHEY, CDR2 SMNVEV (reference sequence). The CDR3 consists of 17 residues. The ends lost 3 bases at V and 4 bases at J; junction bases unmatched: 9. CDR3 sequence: CASSLSLAGGPSETQYF. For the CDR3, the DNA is TGTGCCAGCAGTTTGTCCCTAGCGGGGGGGCCGTCAGAGACCCAGTACTTC.

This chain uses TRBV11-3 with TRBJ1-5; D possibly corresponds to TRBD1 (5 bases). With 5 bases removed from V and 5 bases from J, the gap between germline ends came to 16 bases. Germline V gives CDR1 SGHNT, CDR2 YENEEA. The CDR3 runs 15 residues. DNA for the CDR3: TGTGCCAGCAGCCTCCGGGGCCAGGGATATCAGCCCCAGCATTTT. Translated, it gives CASSLRGQGYQPQHF.